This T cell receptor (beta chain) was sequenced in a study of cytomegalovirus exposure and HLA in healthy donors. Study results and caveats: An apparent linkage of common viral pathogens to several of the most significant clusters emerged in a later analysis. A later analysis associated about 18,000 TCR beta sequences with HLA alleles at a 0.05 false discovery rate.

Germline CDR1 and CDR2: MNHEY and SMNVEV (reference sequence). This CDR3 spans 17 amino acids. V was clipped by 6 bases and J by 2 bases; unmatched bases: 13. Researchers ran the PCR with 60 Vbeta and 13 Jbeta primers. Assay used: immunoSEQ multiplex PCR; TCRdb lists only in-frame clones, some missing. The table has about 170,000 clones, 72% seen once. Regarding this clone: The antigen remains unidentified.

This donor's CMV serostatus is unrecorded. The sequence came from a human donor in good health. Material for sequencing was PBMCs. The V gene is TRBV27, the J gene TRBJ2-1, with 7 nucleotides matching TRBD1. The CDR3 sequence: CASSTLTGLGTYNEQFF. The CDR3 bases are TGTGCCAGCAGCACTTTGACAGGGTTAGGCACCTACAATGAGCAGTTCTTC.